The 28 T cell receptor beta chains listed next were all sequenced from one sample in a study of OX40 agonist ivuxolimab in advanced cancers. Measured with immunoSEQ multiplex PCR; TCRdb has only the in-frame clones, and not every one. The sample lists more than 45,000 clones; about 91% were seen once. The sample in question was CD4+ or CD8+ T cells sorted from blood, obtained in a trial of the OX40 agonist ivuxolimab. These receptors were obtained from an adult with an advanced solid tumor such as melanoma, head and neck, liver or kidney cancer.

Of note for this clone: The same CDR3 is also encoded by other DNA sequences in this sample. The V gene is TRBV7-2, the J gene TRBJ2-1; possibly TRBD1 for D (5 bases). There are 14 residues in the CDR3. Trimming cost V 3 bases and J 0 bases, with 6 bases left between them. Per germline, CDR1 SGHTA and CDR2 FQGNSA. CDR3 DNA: TGTGCCAGCAGCTTGGACAACTCCTACAATGAGCAGTTCTTC. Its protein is CASSLDNSYNEQFF.

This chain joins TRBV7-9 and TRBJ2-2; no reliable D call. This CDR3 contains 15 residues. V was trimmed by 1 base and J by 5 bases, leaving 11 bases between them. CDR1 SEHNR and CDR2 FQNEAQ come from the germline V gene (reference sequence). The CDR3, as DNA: TGTGCCAGCAGCTTAGTCCTAGTTGAGACCGGGGAGCTGTTTTTT. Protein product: CASSLVLVETGELFF.

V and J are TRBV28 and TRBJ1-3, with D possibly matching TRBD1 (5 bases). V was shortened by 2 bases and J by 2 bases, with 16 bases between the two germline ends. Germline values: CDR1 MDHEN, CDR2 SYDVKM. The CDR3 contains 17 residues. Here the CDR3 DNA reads TGTGCCAGCAGTTTAGTTGGGGGTCGCGGGGCTGGAAACACCATATATTTT. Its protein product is CASSLVGGRGAGNTIYF. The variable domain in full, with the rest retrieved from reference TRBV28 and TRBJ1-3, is DVKVTQSSRYLVKRTGEKVFLECVQDMDHENMFWYRQDPGLGLRLIYFSYDVKMKEKGDIPEGYSVSREKKERFSLILESASTNQTSMYLCASSLVGGRGAGNTIYFGEGSWLTVV.

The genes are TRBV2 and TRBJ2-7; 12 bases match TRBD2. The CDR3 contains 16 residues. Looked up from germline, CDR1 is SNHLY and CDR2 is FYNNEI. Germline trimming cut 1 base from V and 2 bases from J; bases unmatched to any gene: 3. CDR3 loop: CASSEDRLAGAYEQYF. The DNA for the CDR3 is TGTGCCAGCAGTGAAGACCGACTAGCGGGAGCCTACGAGCAGTACTTC.

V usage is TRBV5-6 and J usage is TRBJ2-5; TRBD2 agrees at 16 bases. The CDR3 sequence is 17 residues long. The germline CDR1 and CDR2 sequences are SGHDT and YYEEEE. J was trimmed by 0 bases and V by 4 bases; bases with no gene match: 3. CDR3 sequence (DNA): TGTGCCAGCAGCGTGGGACTAGCGGGGGGGTACCAAGAGACCCAGTACTTC. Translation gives CASSVGLAGGYQETQYF.

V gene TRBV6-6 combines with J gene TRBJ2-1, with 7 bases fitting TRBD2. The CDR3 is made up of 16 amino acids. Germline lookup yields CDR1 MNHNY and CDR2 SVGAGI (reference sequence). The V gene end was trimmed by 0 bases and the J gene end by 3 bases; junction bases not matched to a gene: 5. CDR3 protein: CASSYSLAVLYNEQFF. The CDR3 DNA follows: TGTGCCAGCAGTTACTCCCTAGCGGTCCTCTACAATGAGCAGTTCTTC.

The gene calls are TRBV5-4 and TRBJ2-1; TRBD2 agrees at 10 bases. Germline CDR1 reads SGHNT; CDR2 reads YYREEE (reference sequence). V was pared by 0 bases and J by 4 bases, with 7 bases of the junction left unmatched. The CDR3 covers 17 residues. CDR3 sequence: CASSLDPSGSSYNEQFF. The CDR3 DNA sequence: TGTGCCAGCAGCTTGGATCCTAGCGGGAGTTCGTACAATGAGCAGTTCTTC.

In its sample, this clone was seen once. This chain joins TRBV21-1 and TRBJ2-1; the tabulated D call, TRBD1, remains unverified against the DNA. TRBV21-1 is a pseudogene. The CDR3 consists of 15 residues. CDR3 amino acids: CASSLSPPPYNEQFF. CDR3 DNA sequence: TGTGCCAGCAGCCTCAGTCCGCCCCCCTACAATGAGCAGTTCTTC.

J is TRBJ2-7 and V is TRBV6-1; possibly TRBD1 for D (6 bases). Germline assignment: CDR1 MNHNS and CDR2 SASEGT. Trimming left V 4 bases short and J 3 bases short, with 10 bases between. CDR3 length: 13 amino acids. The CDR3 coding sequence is TGTGCCAGCAGTGTCTACAGGGTCTACGAGCAGTACTTC. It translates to CASSVYRVYEQYF.

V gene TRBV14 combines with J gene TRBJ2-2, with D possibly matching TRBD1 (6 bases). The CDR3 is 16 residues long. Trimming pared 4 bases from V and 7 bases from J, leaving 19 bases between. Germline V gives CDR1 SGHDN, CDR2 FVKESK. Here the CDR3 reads CASSRTEGFSDGELFF. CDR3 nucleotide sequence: TGTGCCAGCAGCCGGACAGAGGGATTTTCGGACGGGGAGCTGTTTTTT.

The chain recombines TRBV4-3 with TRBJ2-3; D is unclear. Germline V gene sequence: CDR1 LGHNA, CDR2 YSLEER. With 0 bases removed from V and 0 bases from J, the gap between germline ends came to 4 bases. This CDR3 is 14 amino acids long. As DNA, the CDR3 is TGCGCCAGCAGCCAAGACGGGAGCACAGATACGCAGTATTTT. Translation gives CASSQDGSTDTQYF.

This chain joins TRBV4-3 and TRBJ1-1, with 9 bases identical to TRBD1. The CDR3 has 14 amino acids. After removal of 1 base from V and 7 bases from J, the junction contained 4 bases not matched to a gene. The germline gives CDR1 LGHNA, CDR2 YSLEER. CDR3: CASSQGTGVGEAFF. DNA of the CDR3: TGCGCCAGCAGCCAAGGGACAGGGGTGGGTGAAGCTTTCTTT.

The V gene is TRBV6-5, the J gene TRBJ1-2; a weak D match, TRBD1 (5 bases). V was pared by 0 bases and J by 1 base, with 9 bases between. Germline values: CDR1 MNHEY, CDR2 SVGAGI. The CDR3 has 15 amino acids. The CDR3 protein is CASSYSTRDNYGYTF. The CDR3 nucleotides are TGTGCCAGCAGTTACTCGACCAGGGATAACTATGGCTACACCTTC.

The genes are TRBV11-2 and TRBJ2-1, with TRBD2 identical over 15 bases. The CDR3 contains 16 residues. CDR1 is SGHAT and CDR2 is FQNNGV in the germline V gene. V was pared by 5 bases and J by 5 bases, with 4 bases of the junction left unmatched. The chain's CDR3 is CASSTWTSGGDNEQFF. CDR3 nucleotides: TGTGCCAGCAGCACCTGGACTAGCGGGGGGGACAATGAGCAGTTCTTC.

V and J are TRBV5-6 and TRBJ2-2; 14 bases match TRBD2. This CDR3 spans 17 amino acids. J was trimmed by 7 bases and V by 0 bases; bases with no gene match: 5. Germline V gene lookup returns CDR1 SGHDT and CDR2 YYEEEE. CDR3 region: CASSLGLAGGPVGELFF. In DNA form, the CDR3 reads TGTGCCAGCAGCTTGGGACTAGCGGGAGGGCCGGTCGGGGAGCTGTTTTTT.

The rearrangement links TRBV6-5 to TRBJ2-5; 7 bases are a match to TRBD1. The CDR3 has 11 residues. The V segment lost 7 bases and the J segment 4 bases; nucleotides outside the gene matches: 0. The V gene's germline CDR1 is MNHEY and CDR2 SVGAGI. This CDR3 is CASNRGETQYF. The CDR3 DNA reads TGTGCCAGCAACAGGGGAGAGACCCAGTACTTC.

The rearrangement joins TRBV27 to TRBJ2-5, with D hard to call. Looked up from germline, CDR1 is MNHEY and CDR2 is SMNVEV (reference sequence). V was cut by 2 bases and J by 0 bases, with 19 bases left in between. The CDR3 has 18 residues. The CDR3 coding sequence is TGTGCCAGCAGTTTAGGCCCCTCCACCTCTCCGTACCAAGAGACCCAGTACTTC. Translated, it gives CASSLGPSTSPYQETQYF.

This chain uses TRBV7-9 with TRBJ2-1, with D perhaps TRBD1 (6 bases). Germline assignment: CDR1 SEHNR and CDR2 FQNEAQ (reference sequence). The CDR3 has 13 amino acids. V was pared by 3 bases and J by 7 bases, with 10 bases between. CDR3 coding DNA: TGTGCCAGCAGCTTGGCAGGGGTGAATGAGCAGTTCTTC. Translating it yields CASSLAGVNEQFF.

The CDR3 is CASSSSLLADYNEQFF. Written as DNA, the CDR3 is TGTGCCAGCAGTTCATCGCTCCTAGCGGACTACAATGAGCAGTTCTTC. The V and J genes are TRBV28 and TRBJ2-1; 7 bases line up with TRBD2. The CDR3 length is 16 residues. The V gene end was trimmed by 4 bases and the J gene end by 3 bases; junction bases not matched to a gene: 9. CDR1 MDHEN and CDR2 SYDVKM come from the germline V gene.

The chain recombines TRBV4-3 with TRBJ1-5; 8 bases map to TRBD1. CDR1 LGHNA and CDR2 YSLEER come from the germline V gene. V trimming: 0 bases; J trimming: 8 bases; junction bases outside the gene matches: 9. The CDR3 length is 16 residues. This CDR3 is CASSQDLAGGIEPQHF. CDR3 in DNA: TGCGCCAGCAGCCAAGATCTGGCAGGGGGCATCGAGCCCCAGCATTTT.

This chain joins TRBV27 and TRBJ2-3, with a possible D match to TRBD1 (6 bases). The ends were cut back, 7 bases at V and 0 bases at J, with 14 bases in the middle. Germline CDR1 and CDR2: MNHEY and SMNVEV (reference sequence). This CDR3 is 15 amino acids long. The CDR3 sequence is CASNLQGLSTDTQYF. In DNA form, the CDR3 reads TGTGCCAGCAACTTACAGGGATTGAGCACAGATACGCAGTATTTT.

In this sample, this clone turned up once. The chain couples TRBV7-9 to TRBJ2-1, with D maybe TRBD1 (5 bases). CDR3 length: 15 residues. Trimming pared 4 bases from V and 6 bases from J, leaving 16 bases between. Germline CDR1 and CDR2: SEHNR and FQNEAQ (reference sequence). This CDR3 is CASSSTVDNGNEQFF. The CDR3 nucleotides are TGTGCCAGCAGCTCGACAGTGGATAATGGCAATGAGCAGTTCTTC.

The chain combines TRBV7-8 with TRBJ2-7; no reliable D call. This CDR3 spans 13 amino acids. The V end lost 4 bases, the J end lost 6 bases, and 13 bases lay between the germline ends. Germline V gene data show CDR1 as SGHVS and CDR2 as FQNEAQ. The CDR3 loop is CASSSLSGGEQYF. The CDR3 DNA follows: TGTGCCAGCAGCTCTTTATCGGGCGGCGAGCAGTACTTC.

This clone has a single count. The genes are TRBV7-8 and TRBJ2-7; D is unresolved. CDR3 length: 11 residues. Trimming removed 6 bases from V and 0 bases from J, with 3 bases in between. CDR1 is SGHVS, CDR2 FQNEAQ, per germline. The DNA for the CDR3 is TGTGCCAGCAGTTTCTCCTACGAGCAGTACTTC. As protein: CASSFSYEQYF.

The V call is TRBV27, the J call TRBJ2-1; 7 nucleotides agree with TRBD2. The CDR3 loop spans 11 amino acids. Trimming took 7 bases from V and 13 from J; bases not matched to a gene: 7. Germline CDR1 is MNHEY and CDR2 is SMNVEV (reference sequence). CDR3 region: CASTFGGGQFF. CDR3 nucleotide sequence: TGTGCCAGCACTTTCGGCGGGGGACAGTTCTTC.

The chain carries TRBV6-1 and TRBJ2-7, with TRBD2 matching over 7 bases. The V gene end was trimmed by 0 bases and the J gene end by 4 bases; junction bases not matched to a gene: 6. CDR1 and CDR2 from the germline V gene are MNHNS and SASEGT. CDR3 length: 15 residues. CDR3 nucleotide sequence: TGTGCCAGCAGTGAAGCGAGGCTAGCGGAATACGAGCAGTACTTC. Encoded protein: CASSEARLAEYEQYF.

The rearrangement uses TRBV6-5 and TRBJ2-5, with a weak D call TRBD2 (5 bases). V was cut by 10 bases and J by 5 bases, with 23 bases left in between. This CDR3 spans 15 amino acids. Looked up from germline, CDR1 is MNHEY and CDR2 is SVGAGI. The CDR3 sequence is CANQSLIGKSETQYF. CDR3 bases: TGTGCCAACCAAAGCCTCATCGGGAAGTCGGAGACCCAGTACTTC.

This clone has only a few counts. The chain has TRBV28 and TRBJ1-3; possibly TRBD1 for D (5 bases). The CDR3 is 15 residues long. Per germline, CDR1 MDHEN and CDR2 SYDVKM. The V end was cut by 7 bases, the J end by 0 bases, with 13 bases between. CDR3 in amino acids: CASKADTSSGNTIYF. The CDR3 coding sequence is TGTGCCAGCAAGGCGGACACCAGCTCTGGAAACACCATATATTTT. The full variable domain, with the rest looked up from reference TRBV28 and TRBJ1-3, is DVKVTQSSRYLVKRTGEKVFLECVQDMDHENMFWYRQDPGLGLRLIYFSYDVKMKEKGDIPEGYSVSREKKERFSLILESASTNQTSMYLCASKADTSSGNTIYFGEGSWLTVV.